This T cell receptor (beta chain) emerged from a study of blood T cell repertoires in COVID-19. This clone was observed a handful of times. Data came from immunoSEQ multiplex PCR; TCRdb stores just in-frame clones and leaves some out. Of a few hundred thousand clones in the sample, approximately 90% are singletons; the top ten hold approximately 4%. Trimming left V 0 bases short and J 5 bases short, with 15 bases between. The germline gives CDR1 MGHRA, CDR2 YSYEKL. The CDR3 totals 16 residues. The sequenced sample was peripheral blood. This chain uses TRBV4-1 with TRBJ2-3, with D possibly TRBD2 on 7 matching bases. The TCR was taken from a woman aged 45-65 years with active or convalescent COVID-19. The CDR3 nucleotides read TGCGCCAGCAGCCAAGAAATGGGGGGGGCCAGAGATACGCAGTATTTT. This translates into CASSQEMGGARDTQYF.